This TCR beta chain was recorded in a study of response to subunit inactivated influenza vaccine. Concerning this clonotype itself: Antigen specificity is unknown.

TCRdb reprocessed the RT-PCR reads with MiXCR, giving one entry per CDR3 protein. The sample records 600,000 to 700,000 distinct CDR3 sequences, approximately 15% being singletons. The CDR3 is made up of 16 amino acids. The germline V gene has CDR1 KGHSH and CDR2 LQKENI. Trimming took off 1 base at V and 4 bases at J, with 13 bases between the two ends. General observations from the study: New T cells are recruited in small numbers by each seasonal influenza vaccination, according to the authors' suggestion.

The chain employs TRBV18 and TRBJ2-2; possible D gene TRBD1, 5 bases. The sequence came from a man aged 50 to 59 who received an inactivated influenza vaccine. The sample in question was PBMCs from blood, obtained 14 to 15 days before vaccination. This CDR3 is CASSPQGQRTTGELFF. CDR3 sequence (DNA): TGTGCCAGCTCACCACAGGGGCAGAGAACCACCGGGGAGCTGTTTTTT.